These 2 T cell receptor beta chains were all obtained from the same sample, sequenced in a study of blood T cell repertoires in COVID-19. Sequencing used immunoSEQ multiplex PCR; TCRdb keeps in-frame clones, though not all of them. The sample contains fewer than 350,000 clones, roughly nine tenths of which appear only once. The sample was peripheral blood. The receptors here all came from a woman in her fifties or sixties with COVID-19, enrolled during active disease.

The chain links TRBV5-1 to TRBJ1-3, with 7 bases lining up with TRBD1. The ends lost 0 bases at V and 4 bases at J; junction bases unmatched: 4. This CDR3 is built from 15 residues. The germline V gene has CDR1 SGHRS and CDR2 YFSETQ. The CDR3 bases are TGCGCCAGCAGCTTGGGGACAGGCGAGGGAAACACCATATATTTT. This translates into CASSLGTGEGNTIYF.

The genes are TRBV7-2 and TRBJ2-2; D perhaps matches TRBD2 (5 bases). With 1 base removed from V and 2 bases from J, the gap between germline ends came to 14 bases. CDR1 is SGHTA, CDR2 FQGNSA, per germline. The CDR3 totals 17 residues. CDR3 DNA: TGTGCCAGCAGCTTAGGTGCAGTCTCGGGAAACACCGGGGAGCTGTTTTTT. It yields the protein CASSLGAVSGNTGELFF.